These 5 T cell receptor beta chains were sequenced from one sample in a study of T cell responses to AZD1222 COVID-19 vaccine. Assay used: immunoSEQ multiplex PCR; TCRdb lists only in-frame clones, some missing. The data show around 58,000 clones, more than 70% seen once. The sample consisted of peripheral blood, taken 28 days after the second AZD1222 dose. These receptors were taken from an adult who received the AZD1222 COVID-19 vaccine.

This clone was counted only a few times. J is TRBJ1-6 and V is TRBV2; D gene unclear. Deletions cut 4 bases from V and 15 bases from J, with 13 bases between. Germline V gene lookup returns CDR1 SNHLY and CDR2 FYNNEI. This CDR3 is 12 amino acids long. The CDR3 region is CASSGNRRLLHF. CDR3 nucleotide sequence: TGTGCCAGCAGTGGTAATCGGCGTCTCCTCCACTTT.

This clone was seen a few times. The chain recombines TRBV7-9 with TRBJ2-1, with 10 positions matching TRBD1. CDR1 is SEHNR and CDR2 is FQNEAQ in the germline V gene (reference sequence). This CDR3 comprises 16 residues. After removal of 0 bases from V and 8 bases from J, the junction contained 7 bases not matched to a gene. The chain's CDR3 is CASSLAGGTGVYEQFF. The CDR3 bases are TGTGCCAGCAGCTTAGCGGGGGGGACAGGGGTGTATGAGCAGTTCTTC.

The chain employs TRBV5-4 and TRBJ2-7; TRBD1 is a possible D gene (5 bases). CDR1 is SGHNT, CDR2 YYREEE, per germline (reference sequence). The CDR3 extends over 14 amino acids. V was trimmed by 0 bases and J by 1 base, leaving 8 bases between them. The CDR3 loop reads CASSLGQGSYEQYF. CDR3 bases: TGTGCCAGCAGCTTGGGGCAGGGTTCCTACGAGCAGTACTTC.

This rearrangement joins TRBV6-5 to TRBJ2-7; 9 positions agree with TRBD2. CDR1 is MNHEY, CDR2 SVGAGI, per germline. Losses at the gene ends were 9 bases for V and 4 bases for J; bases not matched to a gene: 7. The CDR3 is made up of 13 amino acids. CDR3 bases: TGTGCCAGTGGTAGCGGGAGTGCGTACGAGCAGTACTTC. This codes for CASGSGSAYEQYF.

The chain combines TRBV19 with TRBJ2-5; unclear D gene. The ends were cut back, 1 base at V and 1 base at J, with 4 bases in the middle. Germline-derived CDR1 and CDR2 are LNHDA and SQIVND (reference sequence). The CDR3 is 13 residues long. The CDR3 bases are TGTGCCAGTAGTATAGCGGGCCAAGAGACCCAGTACTTC. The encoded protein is CASSIAGQETQYF.